The T cell receptor beta chain under discussion was sequenced for a study of blood T cell repertoires in COVID-19. Original analysis: Amplification of reference gene primers provided the estimated nucleated cell counts. The protocol was immunoSEQ multiplex PCR, while the TCRdb copy is restricted to in-frame clones and leaves out a portion. V and J calls and clone size are those listed in that table; D and trimming were worked out from the DNA. Among fewer than 70,000 clones, just over 85% were seen once, and the ten largest hold over 1.3%. The germline CDR1 and CDR2 sequences are SGDLS and YYNGEE. This CDR3 comprises 15 residues. The trim removed 0 bases at V and 4 bases at J, leaving 2 bases unmatched.

This clonotype was sampled from an older woman with acute or convalescent COVID-19. Sequencing input: peripheral blood. The chain combines TRBV9 with TRBJ2-5; the match to TRBD1 covers 11 bases. CDR3 amino acids: CASSVVGQGAETQYF. Here the CDR3 DNA reads TGTGCCAGCAGCGTAGTCGGACAGGGGGCAGAGACCCAGTACTTC.